This TCR beta chain was captured by sequencing in a study of T cell clusters in autoimmune cytopenias. Study findings and constraints: TRB repertoire shifts in secondary cytopenia and chronic lymphocytic leukemia mostly reflected lymphoma, not autoimmunity.

The CDR3 runs 14 residues. Germline assignment: CDR1 DFQATT and CDR2 SNEGSKA (reference sequence). As regards this clonotype: The antigen remains unidentified.

Each sample's input was around 270 ng genomic DNA, about 38,000 genome equivalents. TRB was amplified by touch-down multiplex PCR, primer pools A and B combined. TCRdb reanalyzed the multiplex PCR reads, giving one entry per CDR3 protein sequence and no DNA. The sample spans roughly 7,000 distinct CDR3 sequences; the ten largest clones claim 4% to 6%. These records were also assigned to another study, of T cell repertoires in aging, cancer and after chemotherapy.

This TCR was recovered from a human donor in good health. V gene TRBV20-1 combines with J gene TRBJ2-1; TCRdb designates TRBD1, a call that cannot be tested without DNA. The sequencing sample was made of peripheral blood. The CDR3 sequence is CSARGAGSLNEQFF.